Below are 20 T cell receptor beta chains sequenced from a single sample in a study of glioma-infiltrating T cells. TCR alpha and beta CDR3 regions were amplified from RNA using iRepertoire nested multiplex PCR. Via MiXCR, TCRdb re-called the multiplex PCR reads, giving one row per CDR3 protein. This table has 300,000 to 450,000 distinct CDR3 sequences, roughly two fifths appearing once. The sequenced sample was glioma tissue, nonneoplastic brain tissue, or PBMCs (not recorded which). The receptors shown here come from a human donor with low-grade glioma or glioblastoma, undergoing nonglioma brain surgery, or in good health (not recorded which).

This clonotype was observed many times. This chain uses TRBV20-1 with TRBJ1-5; no clear D gene. This CDR3 is 15 amino acids long. Trimming removed 4 bases at V and 0 bases at J, with 13 bases between. Germline CDR1 and CDR2: DFQATT and SNEGSKA (reference sequence). The CDR3 here is CSATRTGFSNQPQHF. CDR3 coding DNA: TGCAGTGCTACCCGCACCGGGTTTAGCAATCAGCCCCAGCATTTT.

This clonotype is a singleton in its sample. The rearrangement links TRBV7-2 to TRBJ2-7; D is perhaps TRBD2 (5 bases). V was cut by 5 bases and J by 1 base, with 12 bases left in between. This CDR3 comprises 14 residues. Germline V gene sequence: CDR1 SGHTA, CDR2 FQGNSA. The CDR3 here is CASSPDGVSYEQYF. The CDR3 bases are TGTGCCAGCAGCCCCGACGGGGTTTCCTACGAGCAGTACTTC.

This clonotype was counted once. The chain joins TRBV28 to TRBJ2-3, with D perhaps being TRBD1 or TRBD2 (5 bases each). Germline V gives CDR1 MDHEN, CDR2 SYDVKM. V lost 10 bases and J 0 bases, leaving 20 bases between the germline ends. The CDR3 runs to 16 residues. The CDR3 loop reads CAISSGRRGSTDTQYF. The CDR3 coding sequence is TGTGCCATCAGCTCGGGACGCCGTGGGAGCACAGATACGCAGTATTTT.

This clonotype was recorded at least ten times. The V call is TRBV27, the J call TRBJ2-2; D remains ambiguous. CDR3 size: 14 residues. From germline, CDR1 is MNHEY and CDR2 SMNVEV (reference sequence). V was clipped by 3 bases and J by 4 bases, with 9 bases between them. CDR3 sequence reads: CASSFGSITGELFF. The DNA of the CDR3 is TGTGCCAGCAGTTTCGGGTCAATCACCGGGGAGCTGTTTTTT.

About this clonotype: Since no conserved phenylalanine or tryptophan closes the CDR3, a read error is the likely cause. The DNA for the CDR3 is TGTGCCAGCAGCCAGGGAACAGATACGCAGTATTCT. Residues: CASSQGTDTQYS. The chain carries TRBV27 and TRBJ2-3; TRBD1 is a possible D gene (5 bases). The CDR3 contains 12 residues. In germline, CDR1 is MNHEY, CDR2 SMNVEV (reference sequence). The ends were cut back, 6 bases at V and 3 bases at J, with 7 bases in the middle.

This clonotype came up a few times. V gene TRBV12-3 or TRBV12-4 combines with J gene TRBJ1-5; no firm D call. The CDR3 extends over 14 amino acids. Trimming pared 0 bases from V and 3 bases from J, leaving 6 bases between. CDR3 sequence reads: CASSLANYNQPQHF. In DNA, the CDR3 is TGTGCCAGCAGTTTAGCGAACTACAATCAGCCCCAGCATTTT.

Worth noting for this clonotype: An end of the junction differs from the germline gene, which may be a read error. V usage is TRBV7-2 and J usage is TRBJ1-5; D not certain. The V gene's germline CDR1 is SGHTA and CDR2 FQGNSA. The length of the CDR3 is 14 residues. The CDR3 bases are TGTGCCAACAGCTTACAACGGAGCAATCAGCCCCAGCATTTT. Its translation is CANSLQRSNQPQHF.

The genes are TRBV4-1 and TRBJ2-7; D gene uncertain. Trimming stripped 2 bases from V and 1 base from J, with 6 bases between. Germline V gives CDR1 MGHRA, CDR2 YSYEKL. The CDR3 consists of 13 residues. The CDR3 DNA reads as TGCGCCAGCAGCCAACAGATATCCTACGAGCAGTACTTC. Translated: CASSQQISYEQYF.

This clonotype was recorded many times. V usage is TRBV20-1 and J usage is TRBJ2-7; the D gene is possibly TRBD2 (5 bases). Trimming stripped 1 base from V and 3 bases from J, with 19 bases between. The CDR3 is made up of 16 amino acids. Looked up from germline, CDR1 is DFQATT and CDR2 is SNEGSKA (reference sequence). CDR3 region: CSARGWTLPGIYEQYF. As DNA, the CDR3 is TGCAGTGCTAGAGGATGGACTCTCCCTGGGATCTACGAGCAGTACTTC.

The chain carries TRBV4-1 and TRBJ2-5, with unresolved D. Trimming pared 4 bases from V and 4 bases from J, leaving 10 bases between. The CDR3 is 13 amino acids. Germline CDR1 is MGHRA and CDR2 is YSYEKL. The CDR3 DNA is TGCGCCAGCAGCCGGGGTCCGAGAGAGACCCAGTACTTC. Its protein is CASSRGPRETQYF.

The chain uses TRBV6-2 or TRBV6-3 and TRBJ1-2; no reliable D call. The CDR3 runs to 15 residues. V was clipped by 7 bases and J by 8 bases, with 23 bases between them. Germline lookup yields CDR1 MNHEY and CDR2 SVGEGT. The chain's CDR3 is CASTTVVTREKGYTF. In DNA, the CDR3 is TGTGCCAGCACAACCGTCGTGACGAGGGAGAAAGGCTACACCTTC.

This clonotype was counted many times. The rearrangement links TRBV20-1 to TRBJ2-3; D is possibly TRBD2 (6 bases). The CDR3 length is 14 residues. The germline V and J ends were trimmed by 3 bases and 3 bases, with 13 bases remaining between them. Germline lookup yields CDR1 DFQATT and CDR2 SNEGSKA (reference sequence). The CDR3 reads CSASFRDSTDTQYF. The CDR3 DNA is TGCAGTGCTAGCTTCCGGGACTCGACAGATACGCAGTATTTT.

This clonotype was recorded at least ten times. The rearrangement uses TRBV28 and TRBJ2-3, with 10 bases matching TRBD1. Germline trimming cut 3 bases from V and 9 bases from J; bases unmatched to any gene: 6. Germline CDR1 reads MDHEN; CDR2 reads SYDVKM. The CDR3 runs to 14 residues. Written as DNA, the CDR3 is TGTGCCAGCAGTTTCGTCGGGACAGGGGTAACGCAGTATTTT. Its protein product is CASSFVGTGVTQYF.

This clonotype occurred many times. The chain joins TRBV28 to TRBJ2-1; 8 positions agree with TRBD2. The CDR3 loop spans 12 amino acids. Germline CDR1 is MDHEN and CDR2 is SYDVKM. The J segment lost 12 bases and the V segment lost 7 bases, leaving 8 bases of the junction unmatched. The CDR3 DNA reads TGTGCCAGCACCCGGACTAGCCGGGCGCAGTTCTTC. Translation gives CASTRTSRAQFF.

The chain couples TRBV2 to TRBJ2-2; 10 bases agree with TRBD2. Germline V gives CDR1 SNHLY, CDR2 FYNNEI. The CDR3 runs 16 residues. J was trimmed by 6 bases and V by 7 bases; bases with no gene match: 11. CDR3: CASTLLAGPSAGELFF. CDR3 sequence (DNA): TGTGCCAGCACCCTACTAGCGGGGCCGTCTGCCGGGGAGCTGTTTTTT.

The chain recombines TRBV7-9 with TRBJ2-7, with D perhaps TRBD1 (5 bases). CDR3 length equals 13 residues. Trimming removed 5 bases from V and 3 bases from J, with 11 bases in between. Germline-derived CDR1 and CDR2 are SEHNR and FQNEAQ (reference sequence). CDR3 bases: TGTGCCAGCAGCACGGACACTATCTACGAGCAGTACTTC. Translation: CASSTDTIYEQYF.

As concerns this clonotype: Relative to the germline gene, one junction end is altered; a read error may explain this. The chain employs TRBV20-1 and TRBJ1-1; possible D gene TRBD1, 5 bases. The germline V gene has CDR1 DFQATT and CDR2 SNEGSKA (reference sequence). This CDR3 has 13 residues. The CDR3 sequence is CSATGPIGTEAFF. As DNA, the CDR3 is TGCAGTGCTACGGGCCCGATAGGGACTGAAGCTTTCTTC.

The rearrangement joins TRBV19 to TRBJ2-1, with D possibly being TRBD2 (5 bases). Germline V gives CDR1 LNHDA, CDR2 SQIVND (reference sequence). This CDR3 comprises 15 residues. With 3 bases removed from V and 0 bases from J, the gap between germline ends came to 9 bases. The CDR3 sequence is CASSILARSYNEQFF. CDR3 bases: TGTGCCAGTAGTATTCTAGCCCGCTCCTACAATGAGCAGTTCTTC.

This clonotype was observed a handful of times. The rearrangement uses TRBV20-1 and TRBJ1-1; D is undetermined. The CDR3 sequence is 13 residues long. In germline, CDR1 is DFQATT, CDR2 SNEGSKA (reference sequence). Trimming cost V 2 bases and J 1 base, with 8 bases left between them. The CDR3 sequence is CSARKGENTEAFF. The DNA for the CDR3 is TGCAGTGCTAGAAAGGGAGAGAACACTGAAGCTTTCTTT.

This clonotype came up many times. The rearrangement joins TRBV6-2 or TRBV6-3 to TRBJ2-7; D perhaps matches TRBD1 (6 bases). V was pared by 5 bases and J by 7 bases, with 27 bases between. From germline, CDR1 is MNHEY and CDR2 SVGEGT. This CDR3 has 17 residues. Written as DNA, the CDR3 is TGTGCCAGCAGTAACCGTCCGAGGACAGCCTACTTCTGGGAGCAGTACTTC. Protein product: CASSNRPRTAYFWEQYF.